This is a list of T cell receptor beta chains from one sample in a study of blood T cells in healthy people across ages. Each CDR3 protein is one row after TCRdb ran MiXCR on the 5' RACE reads. The sample comprises 800,000 to 950,000 distinct CDR3 sequences, 25% to 30% of which are singletons, and about 10% rests with the top ten. These data also featured in a second study, about T cells of mothers and their children.

Material: blood. The receptors derive from a woman aged 40 to 55 in good health. CDR3s include the opening cysteine and the closing phenylalanine or tryptophan. Each record gives: J gene, V gene, CDR3 protein.

TRBJ1-1	TRBV5-5	CASSLGRVSNTEAFF
TRBJ2-5	TRBV28	CASSPRRQGWETQYF
TRBJ2-1	TRBV6-4	CASSASGGGWNEQFF
TRBJ1-2	TRBV5-1	CASSLDGQGDGYTF
TRBJ2-1	TRBV7-2	CASTPGSAYNEQFF
TRBJ2-2	TRBV4-3	CASSQAFQTTNTGELFF
TRBJ1-2	TRBV19	CASSIDNWSRTNGYTF
TRBJ2-6	TRBV5-8	CASSRIATGANVQTF
TRBJ1-2	TRBV7-8	CASSLVETGYGYTF
TRBJ1-5	TRBV28	CASSPTDRGLNQPQHF
TRBJ1-2	TRBV3-1	CASSQDRWNRALTTNYGYTF
TRBJ1-2	TRBV24-1	CATSDSGTGSYRGGYTF
TRBJ2-7	TRBV7-9	CASSLGGTGKRGEQYF
TRBJ1-2	TRBV2	CARGGTGSGYTF
TRBJ2-7	TRBV12-3/TRBV12-4	CASGSDRSYEQYF
TRBJ1-4	TRBV18	CAGSPWQGEAKLFF
TRBJ2-6	TRBV5-1	CASMIGTAQSGANVLTF
TRBJ2-3	TRBV29-1	CSVEDLRRGAGTDTQYF
TRBJ2-1	TRBV29-1	CSALQAGSYNEQFF
TRBJ1-1	TRBV20-1	CSARDHKEAFF
TRBJ1-4	TRBV24-1	CATSDPSIPGAANEKLFF
TRBJ2-5	TRBV2	CASSEPGQGPGEDQETQYF
.	TRBV20-1	CSADQTSFNEQYF
TRBJ2-3	TRBV2	CASSEGASRDRDTQYF
TRBJ2-7	TRBV24-1	CATSPGQFYEQYF
TRBJ1-5	TRBV19	CASSISQDSNQPQHF